This TCR beta chain came from a study of vaccination effects on CD4 cells after COVID-19. Sequenced by immunoSEQ multiplex PCR; TCRdb stores in-frame clones only, minus some. The sample includes more than 10,000 clones, about two thirds of them seen just once. Of note for this clone: Its target is not known.

Trimming left V 0 bases short and J 6 bases short, with 18 bases between. The germline V gene encodes CDR1 SGHDT and CDR2 YYEEEE. There are 16 residues in the CDR3. Before sequencing took place, the ViraFEST assay used viral peptide pools to expand antigen-specific CD4+ T cells. Having been cultured for roughly 9 days, the cells underwent CD4+ T cell isolation. This individual tested PCR-positive for SARS-CoV-2 infection between March and December 2020. Participants were vaccinated with two doses of either the BNT162b2 or mRNA-1273 vaccine. The source of this sequence is a human donor who had a prior SARS-CoV-2 infection. This material consisted of CD4+ T cells from PBMCs cultured with HCoV-NL63 spike peptides, taken after COVID-19 vaccination. J is TRBJ1-1 and V is TRBV5-6; the D gene is possibly TRBD1 (6 bases). CDR3 in amino acids: CASSLGMGTQRPEAFF. CDR3 DNA: TGTGCCAGCAGCTTGGGTATGGGGACACAGAGACCTGAAGCTTTCTTT.